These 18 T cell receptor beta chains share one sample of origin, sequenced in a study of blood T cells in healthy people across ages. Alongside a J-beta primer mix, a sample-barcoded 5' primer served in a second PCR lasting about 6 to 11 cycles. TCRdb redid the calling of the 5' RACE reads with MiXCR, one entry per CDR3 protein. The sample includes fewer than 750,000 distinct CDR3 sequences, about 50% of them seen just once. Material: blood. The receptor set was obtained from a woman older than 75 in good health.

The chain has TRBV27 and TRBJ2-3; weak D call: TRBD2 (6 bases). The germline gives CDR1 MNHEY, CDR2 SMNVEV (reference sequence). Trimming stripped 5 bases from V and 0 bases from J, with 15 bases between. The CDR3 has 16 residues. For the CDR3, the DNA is TGTGCCAGCAGTCCCTCGTGGGGGGAAAGCACAGATACGCAGTATTTT. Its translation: CASSPSWGESTDTQYF.

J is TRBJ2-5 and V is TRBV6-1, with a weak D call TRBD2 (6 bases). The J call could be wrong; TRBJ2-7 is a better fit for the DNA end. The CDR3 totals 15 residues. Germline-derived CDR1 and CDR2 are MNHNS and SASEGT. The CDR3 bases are TGTGCCAGCAACATGGGACTGACGGAAAGTGGCGAGCAGTACTTC. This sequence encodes CASNMGLTESGEQYF.

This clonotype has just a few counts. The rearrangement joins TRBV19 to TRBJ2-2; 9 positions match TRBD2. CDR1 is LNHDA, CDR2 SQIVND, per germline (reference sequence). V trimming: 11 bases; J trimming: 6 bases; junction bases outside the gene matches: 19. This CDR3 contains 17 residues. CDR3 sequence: CAAHGPSGKMSAGELFF. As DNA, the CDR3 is TGTGCCGCCCATGGTCCTAGCGGGAAGATGTCCGCCGGGGAGCTGTTTTTT.

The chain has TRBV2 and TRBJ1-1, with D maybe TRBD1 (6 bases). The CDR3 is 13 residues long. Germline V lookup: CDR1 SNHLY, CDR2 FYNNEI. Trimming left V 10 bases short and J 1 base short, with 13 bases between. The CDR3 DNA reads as TGTGCCACACGGGGACAACCGAACACTGAAGCTTTCTTT. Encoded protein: CATRGQPNTEAFF.

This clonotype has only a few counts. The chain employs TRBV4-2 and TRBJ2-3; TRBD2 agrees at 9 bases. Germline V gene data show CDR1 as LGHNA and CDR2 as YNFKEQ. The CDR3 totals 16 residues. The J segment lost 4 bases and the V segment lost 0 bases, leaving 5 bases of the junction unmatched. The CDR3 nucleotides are TGTGCCAGCAGCCAAGAGGGGCGGGGGGGCTCAGATACGCAGTATTTT. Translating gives CASSQEGRGGSDTQYF.

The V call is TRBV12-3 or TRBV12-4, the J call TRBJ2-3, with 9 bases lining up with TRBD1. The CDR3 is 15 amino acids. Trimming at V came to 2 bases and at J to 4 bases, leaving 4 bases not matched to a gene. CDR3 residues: CASSLTTGGADTQYF. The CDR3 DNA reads TGTGCCAGCAGTTTAACGACAGGGGGGGCAGATACGCAGTATTTT.

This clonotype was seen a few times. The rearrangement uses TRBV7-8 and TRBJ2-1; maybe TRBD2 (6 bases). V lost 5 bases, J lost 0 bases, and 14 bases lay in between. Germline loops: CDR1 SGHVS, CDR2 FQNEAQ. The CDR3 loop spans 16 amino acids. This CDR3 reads CASSRIAAFSYNEQFF. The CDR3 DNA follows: TGTGCCAGCAGCCGTATAGCGGCTTTCTCCTACAATGAGCAGTTCTTC.

The CDR3: CSASAPGTNTYEQYF. The CDR3 DNA sequence: TGCAGTGCTAGTGCCCCCGGGACCAACACCTACGAGCAGTACTTC. The chain recombines TRBV20-1 with TRBJ2-7, with D tentatively TRBD1 or TRBD2 (5 bases each). Germline lookup yields CDR1 DFQATT and CDR2 SNEGSKA (reference sequence). Trimming stripped 3 bases from V and 2 bases from J, with 17 bases between. CDR3 length: 15 amino acids.

CDR3 in DNA: TGCGCCAGCATCCTACCTAATAAGCCCCAGCATTTT. Encoded protein: CASILPNKPQHF. The rearrangement links TRBV5-1 to TRBJ1-5; D is unclear. CDR1 and CDR2 from the germline V gene are SGHRS and YFSETQ. This CDR3 has 12 residues. Trimming removed 6 bases from V and 8 bases from J, with 12 bases in between. Together with reference TRBV5-1 and TRBJ1-5, the CDR3 gives the full variable domain: KAGVTQTPRYLIKTRGQQVTLSCSPISGHRSVSWYQQTPGQGLQFLFEYFSETQRNKGNFPGRFSGRQFSNSRSEMNVSTLELGDSALYLCASILPNKPQHFGDGTRLSIL.

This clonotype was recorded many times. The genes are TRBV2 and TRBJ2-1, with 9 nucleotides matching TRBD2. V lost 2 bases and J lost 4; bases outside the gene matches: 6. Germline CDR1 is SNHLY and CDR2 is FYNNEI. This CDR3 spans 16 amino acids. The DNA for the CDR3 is TGTGCCAGCAGTGAACAGGGACTAGCAGCATACAATGAGCAGTTCTTC. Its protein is CASSEQGLAAYNEQFF.

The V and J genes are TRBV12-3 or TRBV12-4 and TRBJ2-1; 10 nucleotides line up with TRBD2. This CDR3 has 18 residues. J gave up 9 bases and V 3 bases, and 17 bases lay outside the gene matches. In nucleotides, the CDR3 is TGTGCCAGCAGTTTTCCGCGCGGACTAGCGGCCTCGCGGGGTGAGCAGTTCTTC. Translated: CASSFPRGLAASRGEQFF.

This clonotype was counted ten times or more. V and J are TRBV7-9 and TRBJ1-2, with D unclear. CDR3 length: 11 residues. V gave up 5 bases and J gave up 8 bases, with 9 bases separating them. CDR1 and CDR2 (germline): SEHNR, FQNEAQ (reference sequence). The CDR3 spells CASSPPEGYTF. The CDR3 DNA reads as TGTGCCAGCAGCCCCCCTGAAGGCTACACCTTC. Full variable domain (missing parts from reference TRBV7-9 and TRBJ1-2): DTGVSQNPRHKITKRGQNVTFRCDPISEHNRLYWYRQTLGQGPEFLTYFQNEAQLEKSRLLSDRFSAERPKGSFSTLEIQRTEQGDSAMYLCASSPPEGYTFGSGTRLTVV.

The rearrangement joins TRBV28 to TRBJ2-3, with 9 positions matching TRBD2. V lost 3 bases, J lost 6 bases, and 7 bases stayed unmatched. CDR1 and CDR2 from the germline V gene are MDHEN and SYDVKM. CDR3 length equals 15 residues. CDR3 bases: TGTGCCAGCAGTTTTAGCGGGAGATCAAGGGATACGCAGTATTTT. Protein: CASSFSGRSRDTQYF.

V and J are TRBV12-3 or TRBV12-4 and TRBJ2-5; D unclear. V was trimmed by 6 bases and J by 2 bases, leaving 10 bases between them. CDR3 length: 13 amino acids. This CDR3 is CASSPEAQETQYF. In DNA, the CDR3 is TGTGCCAGCAGCCCAGAAGCGCAAGAGACCCAGTACTTC.

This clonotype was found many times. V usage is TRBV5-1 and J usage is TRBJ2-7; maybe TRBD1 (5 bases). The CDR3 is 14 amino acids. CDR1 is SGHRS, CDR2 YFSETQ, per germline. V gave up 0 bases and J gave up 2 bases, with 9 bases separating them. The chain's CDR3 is CASSLDARAYEQYF. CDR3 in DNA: TGCGCCAGCAGCTTGGACGCCAGGGCCTACGAGCAGTACTTC.

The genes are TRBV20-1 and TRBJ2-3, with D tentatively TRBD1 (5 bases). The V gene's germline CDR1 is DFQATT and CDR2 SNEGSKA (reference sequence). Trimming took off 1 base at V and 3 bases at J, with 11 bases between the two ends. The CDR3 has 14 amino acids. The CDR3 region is CSARVSQGTDTQYF. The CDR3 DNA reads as TGCAGTGCTAGAGTCTCCCAGGGTACAGATACGCAGTATTTT.

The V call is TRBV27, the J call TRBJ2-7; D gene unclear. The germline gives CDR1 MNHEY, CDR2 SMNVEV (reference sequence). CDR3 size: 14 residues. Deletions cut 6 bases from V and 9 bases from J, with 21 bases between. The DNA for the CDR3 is TGTGCCAGCAGGGTACAGAGTTCGCTTCGTGTGCAGTACTTC. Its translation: CASRVQSSLRVQYF.

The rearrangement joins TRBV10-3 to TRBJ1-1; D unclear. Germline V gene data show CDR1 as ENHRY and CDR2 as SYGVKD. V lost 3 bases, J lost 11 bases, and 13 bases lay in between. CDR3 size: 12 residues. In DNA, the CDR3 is TGTGCCATCAGTGAAGCGGCAGCCCGTGCTTTCTTT. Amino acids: CAISEAAARAFF.